This T cell receptor (beta chain) comes out of a study of shared clonotypes between healthy human individuals. Trimming removed 4 bases from V and 8 bases from J; junction bases left unmatched: 12. The CDR3 spans 15 residues. Germline lookup yields CDR1 SGDLS and CDR2 YYNGEE. This clone showed up just a few times. Produced via immunoSEQ multiplex PCR; TCRdb's table is partial and in-frame only. Found here are some 1 million clones, under 80% of them singletons; the top ten hold over 1.3%. The receptor comes from a young man in good health. This chain links TRBV9 with TRBJ1-1, with 9 bases matching TRBD1. Sequenced: memory CD4+ T cells sorted from blood. Subset described: CD45RA-negative fraction. The CDR3 spells CASSPGQGIAREAFF. The CDR3 DNA reads TGTGCCAGCAGCCCCGGACAGGGGATAGCCCGAGAAGCTTTCTTT.